The 6 T cell receptor beta chains in this list originate from one sample, sequenced in a study of T cells in Graves' hyperthyroidism and ophthalmopathy (dated by TCRdb to the late 2010s). The receptor library was made with multiplex PCR. TCRdb names Illumina HiSeq 2000 as the instrument used. The TCR beta CDR3 regions were amplified from RNA transcripts. For the first round of RT-PCR on the TCR CDR3, the HTBI primer set was used together with the Qiagen OneStep RT-PCR kit. Using fastp trimming at Q25 and MiXCR clonotype assembly, TCRdb reanalyzed the public sequencing data and kept in-frame beta chains. Every entry covers one CDR3 protein and lists the most common genes and DNA from its rows. Present in this sample are almost 350,000 distinct CDR3 sequences, roughly 18% of which were seen just once. Roughly a sixth of the sample comes from the top ten. Sequencing was done on a sample of blood. The receptors originated from a middle-aged woman with Graves' ophthalmopathy.

This clonotype has only a few counts. V and J are TRBV30 and TRBJ1-3, with no clear D. V gave up 4 bases and J gave up 0 bases, with 10 bases separating them. CDR3 length: 14 amino acids. Germline CDR1 is GTSNPN and CDR2 is SVGIG (reference sequence). CDR3 nucleotide sequence: TGTGCCTGGATGTTACGGCGCTCTGGAAACACCATATATTTT. It encodes CAWMLRRSGNTIYF.

This clonotype appeared many times. J is TRBJ1-5 and V is TRBV7-8; the D gene is possibly TRBD1 (5 bases). The CDR3 consists of 15 residues. Germline-derived CDR1 and CDR2 are SGHVS and FQNEAQ. V lost 5 bases to trimming and J lost 5 bases, with 16 bases between them. The chain's CDR3 is CASSGRTRGDQPQHF. CDR3 DNA: TGTGCCAGCAGCGGTCGAACCCGGGGGGATCAGCCCCAGCATTTT. The whole variable domain, remainder taken from reference TRBV7-8 and TRBJ1-5, is GAGVSQSPRYKVAKRGQDVALRCDPISGHVSLFWYQQALGQGPEFLTYFQNEAQLDKSGLPSDRFFAERPEGSVSTLKIQRTQQEDSAVYLCASSGRTRGDQPQHFGDGTRLSIL.

This clonotype was seen at least ten times. This rearrangement joins TRBV12-3 or TRBV12-4 to TRBJ2-5, with 10 nucleotides matching TRBD2. The CDR3 runs 14 residues. Trimming at V came to 5 bases and at J to 7 bases, leaving 7 bases not matched to a gene. CDR3 sequence: CASSPRLAGVTQYF. Written as DNA, the CDR3 is TGTGCCAGCAGTCCCCGACTAGCGGGTGTGACCCAGTACTTC.

This clonotype occurred many times. The chain has TRBV6-5 and TRBJ1-2, with a weak D call TRBD1 (6 bases). The CDR3 totals 16 residues. The V end was cut by 0 bases, the J end by 7 bases, with 18 bases between. Germline CDR1 is MNHEY and CDR2 is SVGAGI. The CDR3 DNA is TGTGCCAGCAGTTACTCCATCCCGGGGGGCAATGCTGGCTACACCTTC. Translated, it gives CASSYSIPGGNAGYTF.

At least ten counts were recorded for this clonotype. This rearrangement joins TRBV15 to TRBJ1-2; TRBD1 matches at 7 bases. The CDR3 is 15 residues long. In germline, CDR1 is LNHNV, CDR2 YYDKDF (reference sequence). With V trimmed by 0 bases and J by 10 bases, 11 bases remained unmatched. The CDR3 spells CATSRDQGQIMDYTF. The CDR3 nucleotides are TGTGCCACCAGCAGAGACCAGGGACAGATAATGGACTACACCTTC.

This clonotype was recorded many times. This chain connects TRBV6-2 or TRBV6-3 to TRBJ1-1; D possibly corresponds to TRBD1 (5 bases). Trimming cost V 2 bases and J 1 base, with 17 bases left between them. This CDR3 is 17 amino acids long. Looked up from germline, CDR1 is MNHEY and CDR2 is SVGEGT. The CDR3 region has the DNA TGTGCCAGCAGTTACCGCCGGCGGGACGTACCGAACACTGAAGCTTTCTTT. It yields the protein CASSYRRRDVPNTEAFF.